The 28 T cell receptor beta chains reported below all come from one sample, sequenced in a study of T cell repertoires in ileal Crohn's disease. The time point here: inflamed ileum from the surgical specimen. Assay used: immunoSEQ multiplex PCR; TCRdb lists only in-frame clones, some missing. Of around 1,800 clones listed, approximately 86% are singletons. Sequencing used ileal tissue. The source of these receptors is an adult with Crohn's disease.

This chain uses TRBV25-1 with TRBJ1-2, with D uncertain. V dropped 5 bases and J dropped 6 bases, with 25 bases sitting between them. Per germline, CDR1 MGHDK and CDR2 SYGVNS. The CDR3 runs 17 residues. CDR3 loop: CASSPGEWSGVVNGYTF. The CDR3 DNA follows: TGTGCCAGCAGTCCCGGCGAGTGGTCTGGGGTGGTGAATGGCTACACCTTC.

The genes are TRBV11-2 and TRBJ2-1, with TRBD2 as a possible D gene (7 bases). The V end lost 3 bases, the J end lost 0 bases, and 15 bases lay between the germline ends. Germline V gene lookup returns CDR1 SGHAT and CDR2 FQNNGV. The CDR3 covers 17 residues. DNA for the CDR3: TGTGCCAGCAGCTTTGGGGGCGAGCGGGGCTCCTACAATGAGCAGTTCTTC. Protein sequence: CASSFGGERGSYNEQFF.

The CDR3 spells CASSASGGADTQYF. As DNA, the CDR3 is TGTGCCAGCAGTGCTAGCGGGGGGGCAGATACGCAGTATTTT. This sequence joins TRBV6-4 and TRBJ2-3; 12 positions match TRBD2. The CDR3 spans 14 residues. Germline CDR1 and CDR2: MRHNA and SNTAGT. J was trimmed by 4 bases and V by 4 bases; bases with no gene match: 0.

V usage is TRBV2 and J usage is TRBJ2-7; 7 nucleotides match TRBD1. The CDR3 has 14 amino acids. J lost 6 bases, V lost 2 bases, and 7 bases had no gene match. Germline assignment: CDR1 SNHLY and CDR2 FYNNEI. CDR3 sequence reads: CASSERVGGGEQYF. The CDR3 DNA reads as TGTGCCAGCAGTGAAAGGGTAGGGGGCGGCGAGCAGTACTTC. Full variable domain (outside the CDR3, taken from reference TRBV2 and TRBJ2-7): EPEVTQTPSHQVTQMGQEVILRCVPISNHLYFYWYRQILGQKVEFLVSFYNNEISEKSEIFDDQFSVERPDGSNFTLKIRSTKLEDSAMYFCASSERVGGGEQYFGPGTRLTVT.

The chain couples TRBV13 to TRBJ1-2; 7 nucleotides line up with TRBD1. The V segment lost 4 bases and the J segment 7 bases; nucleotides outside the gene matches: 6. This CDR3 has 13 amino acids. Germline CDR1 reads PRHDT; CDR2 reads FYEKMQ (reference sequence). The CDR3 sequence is CASSSRTGVGYTF. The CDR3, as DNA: TGTGCCAGCAGCTCCCGAACAGGGGTTGGCTACACCTTC.

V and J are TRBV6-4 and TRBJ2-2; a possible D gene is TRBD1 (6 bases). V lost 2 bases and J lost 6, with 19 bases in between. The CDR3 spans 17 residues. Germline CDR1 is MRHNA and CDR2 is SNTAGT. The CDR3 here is CASSDGDAQGDAGELFF. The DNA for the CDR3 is TGTGCCAGCAGTGACGGAGACGCACAGGGAGACGCCGGGGAGCTGTTTTTT.

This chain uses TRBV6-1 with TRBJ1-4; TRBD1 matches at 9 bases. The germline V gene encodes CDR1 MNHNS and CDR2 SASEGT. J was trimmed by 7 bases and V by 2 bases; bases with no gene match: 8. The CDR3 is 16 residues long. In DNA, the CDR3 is TGTGCCAGCAGTGAAAAGTACGGGACAGGGTTTGAAAAACTGTTTTTT. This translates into CASSEKYGTGFEKLFF.

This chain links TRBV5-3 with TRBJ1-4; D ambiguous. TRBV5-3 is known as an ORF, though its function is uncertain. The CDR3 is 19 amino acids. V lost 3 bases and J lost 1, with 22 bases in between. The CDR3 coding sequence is TGTGCCAGAAGCTCACCCCTTAGTAGGAGGGAGGTAACTAATGAAAAACTGTTTTTT. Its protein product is CARSSPLSRREVTNEKLFF.

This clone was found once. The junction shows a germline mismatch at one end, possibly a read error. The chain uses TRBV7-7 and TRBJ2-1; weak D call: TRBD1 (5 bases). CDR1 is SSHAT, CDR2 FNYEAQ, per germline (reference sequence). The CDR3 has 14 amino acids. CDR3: CASSLETGYNEQFF. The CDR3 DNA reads TGTGCTAGCAGCTTAGAAACAGGTTACAATGAGCAGTTCTTC.

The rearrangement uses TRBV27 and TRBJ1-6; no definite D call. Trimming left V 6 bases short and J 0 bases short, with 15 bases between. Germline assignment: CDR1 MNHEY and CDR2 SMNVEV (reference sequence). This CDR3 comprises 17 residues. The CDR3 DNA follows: TGTGCCAGCAGACGAACAGCCCTTAGCTCCTATAATTCACCCCTCCACTTT. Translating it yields CASRRTALSSYNSPLHF.

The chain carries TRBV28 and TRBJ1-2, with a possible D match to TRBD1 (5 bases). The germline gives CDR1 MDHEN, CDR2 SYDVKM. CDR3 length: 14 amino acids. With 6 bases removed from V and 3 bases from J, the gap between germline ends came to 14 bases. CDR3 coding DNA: TGTGCCAGCAGGGCCCACTCGGGGGACTATGGCTACACCTTC. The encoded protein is CASRAHSGDYGYTF.

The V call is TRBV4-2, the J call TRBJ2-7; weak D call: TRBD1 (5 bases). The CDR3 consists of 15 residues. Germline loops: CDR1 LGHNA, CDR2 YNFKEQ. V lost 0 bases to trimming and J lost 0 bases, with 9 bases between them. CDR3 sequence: CASSQDRVPSYEQYF. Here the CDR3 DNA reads TGTGCCAGCAGCCAAGACAGGGTCCCCTCCTACGAGCAGTACTTC.

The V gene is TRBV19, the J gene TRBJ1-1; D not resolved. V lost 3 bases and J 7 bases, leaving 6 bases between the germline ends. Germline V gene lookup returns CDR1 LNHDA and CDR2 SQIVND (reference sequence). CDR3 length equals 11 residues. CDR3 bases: TGTGCCAGTAGTATTGGGTTTGAAGCTTTCTTT. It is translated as CASSIGFEAFF.

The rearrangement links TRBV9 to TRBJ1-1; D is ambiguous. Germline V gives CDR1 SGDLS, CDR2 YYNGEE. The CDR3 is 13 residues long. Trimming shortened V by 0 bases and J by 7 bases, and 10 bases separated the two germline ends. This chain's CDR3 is CASSVAGSGEAFF. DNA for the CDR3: TGTGCCAGCAGCGTAGCGGGCTCCGGTGAAGCTTTCTTT.

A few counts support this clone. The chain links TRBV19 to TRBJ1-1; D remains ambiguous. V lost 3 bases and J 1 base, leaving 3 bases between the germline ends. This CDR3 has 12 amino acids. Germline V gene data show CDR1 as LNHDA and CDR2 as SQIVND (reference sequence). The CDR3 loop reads CASSIGNTEAFF. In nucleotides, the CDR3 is TGTGCCAGTAGTATCGGGAACACTGAAGCTTTCTTT.

The CDR3 region is CASSWGPGKNTEAFF. In DNA, the CDR3 is TGTGCCAGCAGCTGGGGACCGGGGAAGAACACTGAAGCTTTCTTT. The chain couples TRBV5-4 to TRBJ1-1; tentative D call: TRBD1 (5 bases). Deletions cut 3 bases from V and 1 base from J, with 13 bases between. The CDR3 has 15 residues. Germline CDR1 SGHNT, CDR2 YYREEE (reference sequence).

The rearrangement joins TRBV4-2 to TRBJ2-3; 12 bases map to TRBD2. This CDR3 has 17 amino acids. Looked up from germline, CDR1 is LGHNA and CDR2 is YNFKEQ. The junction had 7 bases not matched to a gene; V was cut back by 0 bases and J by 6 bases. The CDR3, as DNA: TGTGCCAGCAGCCAAGATGGGCCTAGCGGGGGGGCCGATACGCAGTATTTT. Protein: CASSQDGPSGGADTQYF.

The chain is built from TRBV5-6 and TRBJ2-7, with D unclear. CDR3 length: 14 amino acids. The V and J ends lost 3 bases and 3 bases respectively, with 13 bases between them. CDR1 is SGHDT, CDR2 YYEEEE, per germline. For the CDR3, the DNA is TGTGCCAGCAGCTATGGACCGTCAAGCTACGAGCAGTACTTC. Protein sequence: CASSYGPSSYEQYF.

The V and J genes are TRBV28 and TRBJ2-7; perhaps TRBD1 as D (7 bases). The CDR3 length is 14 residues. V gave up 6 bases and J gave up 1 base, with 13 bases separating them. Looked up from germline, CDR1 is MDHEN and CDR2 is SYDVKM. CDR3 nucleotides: TGTGCCAGCAGGTCCGCAGGGGGGTCCTACGAGCAGTACTTC. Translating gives CASRSAGGSYEQYF.

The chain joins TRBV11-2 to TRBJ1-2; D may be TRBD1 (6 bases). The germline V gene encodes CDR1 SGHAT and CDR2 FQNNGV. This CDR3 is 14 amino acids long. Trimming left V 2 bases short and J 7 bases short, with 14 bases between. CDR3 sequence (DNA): TGTGCCAGCAGCTTATCTACAGGGTACTTTGGCTACACCTTC. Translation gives CASSLSTGYFGYTF.

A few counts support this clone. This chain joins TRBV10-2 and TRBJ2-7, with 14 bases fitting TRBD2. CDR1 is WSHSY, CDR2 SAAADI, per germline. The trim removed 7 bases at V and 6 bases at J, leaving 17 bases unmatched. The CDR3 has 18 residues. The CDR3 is CASITTGGLAGVLSEQYF. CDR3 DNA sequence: TGCGCCAGCATAACCACAGGGGGACTAGCGGGAGTATTGTCCGAGCAGTACTTC.

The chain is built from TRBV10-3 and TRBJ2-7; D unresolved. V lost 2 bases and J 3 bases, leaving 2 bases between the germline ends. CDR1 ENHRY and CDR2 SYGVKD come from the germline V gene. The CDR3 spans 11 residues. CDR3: CAISEGYEQYF. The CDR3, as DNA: TGTGCCATCAGTGAGGGCTACGAGCAGTACTTC.

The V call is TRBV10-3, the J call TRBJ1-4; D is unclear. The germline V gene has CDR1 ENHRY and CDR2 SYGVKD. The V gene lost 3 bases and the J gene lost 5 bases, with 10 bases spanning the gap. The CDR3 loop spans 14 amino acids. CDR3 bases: TGTGCCATCAGTGAAAGGCAGAAGAATGAAAAACTGTTTTTT. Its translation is CAISERQKNEKLFF.

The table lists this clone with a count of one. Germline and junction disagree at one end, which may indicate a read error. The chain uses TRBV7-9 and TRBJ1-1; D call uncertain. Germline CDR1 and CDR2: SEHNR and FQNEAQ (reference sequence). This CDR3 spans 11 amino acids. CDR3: CASSQSTGAFF. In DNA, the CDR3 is TGTGCCAGCAGCCAGAGTACGGGAGCTTTTTTT. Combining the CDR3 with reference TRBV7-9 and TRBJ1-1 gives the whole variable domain DTGVSQNPRHKITKRGQNVTFRCDPISEHNRLYWYRQTLGQGPEFLTYFQNEAQLEKSRLLSDRFSAERPKGSFSTLEIQRTEQGDSAMYLCASSQSTGAFFGQGTRLTVV.

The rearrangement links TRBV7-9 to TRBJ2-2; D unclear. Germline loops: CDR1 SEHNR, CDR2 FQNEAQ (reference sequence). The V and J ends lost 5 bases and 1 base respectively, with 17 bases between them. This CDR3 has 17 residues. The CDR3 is CASSPVGRSRNTGELFF. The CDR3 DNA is TGTGCCAGCAGCCCTGTTGGGCGGAGTAGGAACACCGGGGAGCTGTTTTTT.

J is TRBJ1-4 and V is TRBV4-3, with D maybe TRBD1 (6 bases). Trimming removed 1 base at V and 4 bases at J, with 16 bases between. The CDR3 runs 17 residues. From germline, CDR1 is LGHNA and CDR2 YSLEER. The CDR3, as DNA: TGCGCCAGCAGCCAAGCCGTAGGGGGTTGGGTTAATGAAAAACTGTTTTTT. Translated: CASSQAVGGWVNEKLFF.

CDR3 nucleotides: TGTGCCAGCAGCCCCTTGGTTGGGGGGGCCTATGGCTACACCTTC. This encodes CASSPLVGGAYGYTF. The chain uses TRBV9 and TRBJ1-2; a possible D gene is TRBD1 (6 bases). The CDR3 is 15 residues long. The V end lost 4 bases, the J end lost 4 bases, and 17 bases lay between the germline ends. CDR1 and CDR2 (germline): SGDLS, YYNGEE. The full variable domain, in which reference TRBV9 and TRBJ1-2 provide the parts outside the CDR3, is DSGVTQTPKHLITATGQRVTLRCSPRSGDLSVYWYQQSLDQGLQFLIQYYNGEERAKGNILERFSAQQFPDLHSELNLSSLELGDSALYFCASSPLVGGAYGYTFGSGTRLTVV.

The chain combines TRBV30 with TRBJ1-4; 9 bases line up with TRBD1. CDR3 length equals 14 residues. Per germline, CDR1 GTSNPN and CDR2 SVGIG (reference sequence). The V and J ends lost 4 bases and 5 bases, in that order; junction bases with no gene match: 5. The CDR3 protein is CAWNTGTGNEKLFF. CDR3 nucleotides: TGTGCCTGGAATACCGGGACAGGGAATGAAAAACTGTTTTTT.